This is a list of T cell receptor beta chains from one sample in a study of cytomegalovirus exposure and HLA in healthy donors. The assay was immunoSEQ multiplex PCR, and TCRdb's table has in-frame clones only and misses some. The profile shows some 70,000 clones, 75% to 80% of them singletons. The sequenced sample consisted of PBMCs. Every receptor here comes from a man aged 18 to 29 in good health and CMV-seropositive. The CDR3 runs from the conserved cysteine through the conserved F or W. Clone size, where shown, is once, few, many, or a class for clones that have expanded.

V: TRBV9
size: -
CDR3: CASSVGPGIEAFF

V: TRBV20-1
size: -
CDR3: CSARVMTAQHF

V: TRBV5-6
size: -
CDR3: CASTLRGWSYEQYF

V: TRBV4-2
size: -
CDR3: CASSQAGLAGPYSYNEQFF

V: TRBV2
size: -
CDR3: CASSEAGRPGTTDTQYF

V: TRBV4-1
size: -
CDR3: CASSQDVLLRGGEQFF

V: TRBV2
size: -
CDR3: CASNPNQWGGRQPQHF

V: TRBV7-2
size: once
CDR3: CASSLEFDSGREPQHF

V: TRBV6-5
size: -
CDR3: CASRGTGGSYGYTF

V: TRBV4-2
size: -
CDR3: CASSRRGGQSYNEQFF

V: TRBV11-2
size: -
CDR3: CASSPMGQRNTEAFF

V: TRBV5-1
size: -
CDR3: CASREGDEQFF

V: TRBV28
size: -
CDR3: CASRTGVLNQPQHF

V: TRBV6-1
size: -
CDR3: CASSGQEDAYEQYF

V: TRBV6-5
size: -
CDR3: CASRDVGTGAYGYTF

V: TRBV30
size: -
CDR3: CAWSPAIEQYF

V: TRBV29-1
size: -
CDR3: CSVVVRANEKLFF

V: TRBV6-6
size: -
CDR3: CASTTGNAYEQYF

V: TRBV7-6
size: -
CDR3: CASSLDLDRYEQYF

V: TRBV14
size: -
CDR3: CASSPHSGANVLTF

V: TRBV4-1
size: -
CDR3: CASSLVDRGVEGYTF

V: TRBV11-2
size: -
CDR3: CASSLGQINQPQHF

V: TRBV29-1
size: -
CDR3: CSVPGGGSGYTF

V: TRBV7-9
size: -
CDR3: CTSSLDSNSPLHF

V: TRBV29-1
size: -
CDR3: CTTAGGSSTDTQYF

V: TRBV14
size: -
CDR3: CASSQTVRTEAFF

V: TRBV12-5
size: -
CDR3: CASGRGLAGADEQFF

V: TRBV13
size: -
CDR3: CASRTGVGEQFF

V: TRBV5-1
size: -
CDR3: CASSLVGQYTDTQYF

V: TRBV4-1
size: -
CDR3: CASSQEGGRNTGELFF

V: TRBV7-6
size: once
CDR3: CASSLEAGSNQPQHF